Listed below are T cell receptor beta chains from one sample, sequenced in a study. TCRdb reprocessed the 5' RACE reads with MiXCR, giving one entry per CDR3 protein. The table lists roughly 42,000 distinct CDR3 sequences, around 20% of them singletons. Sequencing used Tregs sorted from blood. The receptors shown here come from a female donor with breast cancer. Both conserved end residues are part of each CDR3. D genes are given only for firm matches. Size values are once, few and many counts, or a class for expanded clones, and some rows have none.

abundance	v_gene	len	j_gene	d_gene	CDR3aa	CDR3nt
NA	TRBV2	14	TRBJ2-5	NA	CASSLDVYQETQYF	TGTGCCAGCAGTCTCGACGTTTACCAAGAGACCCAGTACTTC
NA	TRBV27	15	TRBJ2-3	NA	CVSSPLWASPDTQYF	TGTGTCAGCAGTCCCCTTTGGGCTTCTCCAGATACGCAGTATTTT
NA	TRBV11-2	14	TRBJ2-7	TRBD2	CASSLLPSGYEQYF	TGTGCCAGCAGCTTATTACCTAGCGGCTACGAGCAGTACTTC
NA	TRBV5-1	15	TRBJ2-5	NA	CASAPSGTLRETQYF	TGCGCCAGCGCTCCCTCTGGGACCCTCAGGGAGACCCAGTACTTC
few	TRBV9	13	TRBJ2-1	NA	CASSAATDNEQFF	TGTGCCAGCAGCGCCGCAACCGACAATGAGCAGTTCTTC
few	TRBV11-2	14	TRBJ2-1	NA	CASSFTGSYNEQFF	TGTGCCAGCAGCTTTACTGGGTCCTACAATGAGCAGTTCTTC
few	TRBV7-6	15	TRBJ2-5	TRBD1	CARGPGTGGEETQYF	TGTGCCAGGGGACCCGGGACAGGGGGCGAAGAGACCCAGTACTTC
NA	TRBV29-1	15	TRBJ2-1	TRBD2	CSVGRTSGKNNEQFF	TGCAGCGTTGGGAGGACTAGCGGAAAAAACAATGAGCAGTTCTTC
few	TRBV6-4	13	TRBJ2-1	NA	CASSDVIYNEQFF	TGTGCCAGCAGCGACGTCATTTACAATGAGCAGTTCTTC
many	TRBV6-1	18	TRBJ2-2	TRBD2	CASSARGLLAAFTGELFF	TGTGCCAGCAGTGCTAGGGGCCTACTAGCGGCTTTCACCGGGGAGCTGTTTTTT
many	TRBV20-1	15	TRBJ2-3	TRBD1	CSAPRGTGGTDTQYF	TGCAGTGCTCCCAGGGGGACAGGGGGGACAGATACGCAGTATTTT
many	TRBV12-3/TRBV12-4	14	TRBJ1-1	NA	CASSFRSLVTEAFF	TGTGCCAGCAGTTTTAGGTCCTTGGTCACTGAAGCTTTCTTT
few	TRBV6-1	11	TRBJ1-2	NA	CASSTSVGYTF	TGTGCCAGCAGTACGAGTGTTGGCTACACCTTC
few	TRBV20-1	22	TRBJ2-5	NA	CSATGVPGQEGLGRERIETQYF	TGCAGTGCTACGGGAGTCCCGGGACAGGAGGGCCTTGGGCGGGAGAGGATCGAGACCCAGTACTTC
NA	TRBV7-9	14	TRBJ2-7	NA	CASSSQTGRYEQYF	TGTGCCAGCAGCTCGCAGACAGGACGCTACGAGCAGTACTTC
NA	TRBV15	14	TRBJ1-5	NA	CATSRDRGEQPQHF	TGTGCCACCAGCAGAGACAGGGGAGAACAGCCCCAGCATTTT
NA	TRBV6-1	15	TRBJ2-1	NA	CASSDRQELYNEQIF	TGTGCCAGCAGTGACCGACAGGAGCTATACAATGAGCAGATCTTC
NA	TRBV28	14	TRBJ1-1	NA	CASSRGGAYTVAFF	TGTGCCAGCAGTCGGGGGGGCGCTTACACTGTAGCTTTCTTT
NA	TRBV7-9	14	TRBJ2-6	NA	CASSPPSGANVLTF	TGTGCCAGCAGCCCGCCTTCAGGGGCCAACGTCCTGACTTTC
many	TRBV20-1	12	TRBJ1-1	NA	CSALAGTTEAFF	TGCAGTGCTCTGGCAGGGACCACTGAAGCTTTCTTT
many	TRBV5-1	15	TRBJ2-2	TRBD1	CASSLTGEQTGELFF	TGCGCCAGCAGCTTGACAGGGGAGCAGACCGGGGAGCTGTTTTTT
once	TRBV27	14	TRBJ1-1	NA	CASSNLPVITEAFF	TGCGCCAGCAGTAATCTTCCGGTGATCACTGAAGCTTTCTTT
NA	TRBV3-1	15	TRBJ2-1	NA	CASSQDALPYNEQFF	TGTGCCAGCAGCCAAGATGCACTCCCCTACAATGAGCAGTTCTTC
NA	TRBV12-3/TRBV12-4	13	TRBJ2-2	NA	CASYYGHTGELFF	TGTGCCAGCTATTATGGGCACACCGGGGAGCTGTTTTTT
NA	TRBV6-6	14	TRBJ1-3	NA	CASSYSDLGNTIYF	TGTGCCAGCAGTTACTCCGACCTTGGAAACACCATATATTTT
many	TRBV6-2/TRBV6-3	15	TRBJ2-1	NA	CASSYDSLRLHEQFF	TGTGCCAGCAGTTACGATAGTTTAAGGCTCCATGAGCAGTTCTTC
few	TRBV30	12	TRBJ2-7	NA	CAWDGTSYEQYF	TGTGCCTGGGACGGGACCTCCTACGAGCAGTACTTC
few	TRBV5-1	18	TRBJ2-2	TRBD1	CASSRGAFRQGNTGELFF	TGCGCCAGCAGCCGTGGCGCCTTCCGACAGGGAAACACCGGGGAGCTGTTTTTT
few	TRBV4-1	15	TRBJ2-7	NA	CASSQASTGTYEQYF	TGCGCCAGCAGCCAAGCTTCCACAGGCACCTACGAGCAGTACTTC
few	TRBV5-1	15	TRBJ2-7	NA	CASSMGSAGYYEQYF	TGCGCCAGCAGTATGGGATCAGCAGGATACTACGAGCAGTACTTC
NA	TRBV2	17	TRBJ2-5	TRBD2	CASTSGLAGGPLETQYF	TGTGCCAGCACCTCGGGACTAGCGGGAGGGCCTTTAGAGACCCAGTACTTC
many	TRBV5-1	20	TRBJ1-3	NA	CASSLGRGKSTGYSGNTIYF	TGCGCCAGCAGCTTGGGGAGGGGAAAATCGACAGGCTACTCTGGAAACACCATATATTTT
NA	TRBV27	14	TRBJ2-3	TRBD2	CASRTTSGTDTQYF	TGTGCCAGCAGGACGACTAGCGGCACAGATACGCAGTATTTT
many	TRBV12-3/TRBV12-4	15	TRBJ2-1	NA	CASSPTTPLYNEQFF	TGTGCCAGCAGCCCTACTACGCCCCTATACAATGAGCAGTTCTTC
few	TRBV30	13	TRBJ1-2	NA	CAWSSTGRYGYTF	TGTGCCTGGAGTTCCACAGGGCGATATGGCTACACCTTC
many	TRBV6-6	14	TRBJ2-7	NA	CASRHGDMAYEQYF	TGTGCCAGCAGACATGGGGACATGGCCTACGAGCAGTACTTC
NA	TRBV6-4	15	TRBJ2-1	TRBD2	CASRLSGSAGYEQFF	TGTGCCAGCAGACTAAGCGGGAGTGCAGGCTATGAGCAGTTCTTC
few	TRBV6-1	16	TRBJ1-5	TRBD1	CASITRPGQQNQPQHF	TGTGCCAGCATCACCCGTCCGGGACAGCAGAATCAGCCCCAGCATTTT
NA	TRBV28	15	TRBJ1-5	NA	CASIPTGGAGQPQHF	TGTGCCAGCATCCCCACGGGGGGGGCGGGACAGCCCCAGCATTTT
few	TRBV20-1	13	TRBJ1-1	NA	CSARTAGNTEAFF	TGCAGTGCACGGACAGCGGGGAACACTGAAGCTTTCTTT
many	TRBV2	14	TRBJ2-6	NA	CASSESPGANVLTF	TGTGCCAGCAGCGAGTCTCCTGGGGCCAACGTCCTGACTTTC
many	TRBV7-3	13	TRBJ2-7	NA	CASSYSLSSEQYF	TGTGCCAGCAGCTATAGCCTCTCTAGCGAGCAGTACTTC
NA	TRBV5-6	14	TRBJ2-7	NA	CASSSSEGPYEQYF	TGTGCCAGCAGTTCGAGCGAGGGGCCGTACGAGCAGTACTTC
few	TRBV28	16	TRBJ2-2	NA	CASSSPFGKNTGELFF	TGTGCCAGCAGTTCCCCCTTTGGGAAGAACACCGGGGAGCTGTTTTTT
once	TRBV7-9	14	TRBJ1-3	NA	CASSLDWPGNTIYF	TGTGCCAGCAGCTTAGACTGGCCTGGAAACACCATATATTTT
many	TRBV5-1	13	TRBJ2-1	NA	CASRKGGIEEQFF	TGCGCCAGCCGAAAGGGGGGAATAGAAGAGCAGTTCTTC
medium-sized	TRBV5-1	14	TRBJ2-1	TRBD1	CASHRGTGGNEQFF	TGCGCCAGCCACCGGGGGACAGGGGGCAATGAGCAGTTCTTC
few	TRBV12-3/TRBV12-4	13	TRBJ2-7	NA	CASSLTHPYEQYF	TGTGCCAGCAGCCTAACCCATCCCTACGAGCAGTACTTC
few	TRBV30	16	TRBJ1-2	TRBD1	CAWSSAQGAESYGYTF	TGTGCCTGGAGTAGCGCGCAGGGGGCGGAGAGCTATGGCTACACCTTC